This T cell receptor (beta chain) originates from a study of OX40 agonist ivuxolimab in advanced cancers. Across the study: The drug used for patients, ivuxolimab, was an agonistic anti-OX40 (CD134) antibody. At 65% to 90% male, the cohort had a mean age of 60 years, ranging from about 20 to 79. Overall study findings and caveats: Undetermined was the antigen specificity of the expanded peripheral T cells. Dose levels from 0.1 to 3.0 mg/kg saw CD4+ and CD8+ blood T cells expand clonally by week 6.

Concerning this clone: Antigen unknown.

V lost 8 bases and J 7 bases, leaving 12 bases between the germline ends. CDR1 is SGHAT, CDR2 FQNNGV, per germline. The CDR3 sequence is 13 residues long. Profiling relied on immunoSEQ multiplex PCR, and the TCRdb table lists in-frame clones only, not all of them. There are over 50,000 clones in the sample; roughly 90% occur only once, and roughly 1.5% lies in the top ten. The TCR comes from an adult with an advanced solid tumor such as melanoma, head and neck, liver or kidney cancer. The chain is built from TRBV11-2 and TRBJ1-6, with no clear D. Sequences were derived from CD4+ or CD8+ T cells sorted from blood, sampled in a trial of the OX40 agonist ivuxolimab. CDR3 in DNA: TGTGCCAGCGGATGGATCCTCAATTCACCCCTCCACTTT. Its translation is CASGWILNSPLHF.